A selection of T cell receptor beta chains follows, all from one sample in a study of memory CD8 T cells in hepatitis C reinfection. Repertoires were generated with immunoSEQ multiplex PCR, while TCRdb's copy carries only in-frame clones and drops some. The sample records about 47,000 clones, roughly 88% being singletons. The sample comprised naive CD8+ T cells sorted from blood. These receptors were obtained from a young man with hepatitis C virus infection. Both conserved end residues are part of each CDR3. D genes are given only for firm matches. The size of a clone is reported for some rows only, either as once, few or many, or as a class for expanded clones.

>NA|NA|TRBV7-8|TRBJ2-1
CASSLEGNEQFF
TGTGCCAGCAGCTTAGAGGGGAATGAGCAGTTCTTC
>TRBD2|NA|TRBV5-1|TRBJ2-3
CASILRGGSSSTDTQYF
TGCGCCAGCATCCTTCGTGGCGGGAGCTCTAGCACAGATACGCAGTATTTT
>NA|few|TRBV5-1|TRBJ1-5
CASSLDHGQPQHF
TGCGCCAGCAGCTTAGACCACGGGCAGCCCCAGCATTTT
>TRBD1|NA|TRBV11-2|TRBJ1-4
CASSTGTGKATNEKLFF
TGTGCCAGCAGCACCGGGACAGGGAAAGCAACTAATGAAAAACTGTTTTTT
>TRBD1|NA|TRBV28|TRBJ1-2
CASSPHRQGSSYGYTF
TGTGCCAGCAGTCCCCACCGACAGGGATCTTCTTATGGCTACACCTTC
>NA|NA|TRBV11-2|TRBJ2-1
CASSDTRAGEQFF
TGTGCCAGCAGCGACACTAGGGCCGGTGAGCAGTTCTTC
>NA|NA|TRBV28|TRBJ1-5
CASSSFSGGGNQPQHF
TGTGCCAGCAGTTCATTCAGCGGGGGGGGAAATCAGCCCCAGCATTTT
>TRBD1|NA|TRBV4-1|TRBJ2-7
CASSQEAGTGSYEQYF
TGCGCCAGCAGCCAAGAGGCCGGGACAGGGTCCTACGAGCAGTACTTC
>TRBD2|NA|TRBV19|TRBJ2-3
CASSGTSGGAVDTDTQYF
TGTGCCAGTAGTGGGACTAGCGGGGGGGCCGTGGACACAGATACGCAGTATTTT
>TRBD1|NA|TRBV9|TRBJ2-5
CASSVPASDRAGGETQYF
TGTGCCAGCAGCGTACCGGCCTCGGACAGGGCCGGAGGAGAGACCCAGTACTTC
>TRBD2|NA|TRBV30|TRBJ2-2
CATSGGNTGELFF
TGTGCTACCAGCGGGGGTAACACCGGGGAGCTGTTTTTT
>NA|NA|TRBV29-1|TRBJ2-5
CSVESTGGDQYF
TGCAGCGTTGAGTCGACCGGCGGGGACCAGTACTTC
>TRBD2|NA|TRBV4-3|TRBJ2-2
CASSQEGGSGSPIGELFF
TGCGCCAGCAGCCAAGAAGGTGGTAGCGGGTCCCCAATCGGGGAGCTGTTTTTT
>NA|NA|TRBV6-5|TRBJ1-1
CATPGREVGTEAFF
TGTGCCACCCCAGGACGGGAAGTTGGGACTGAAGCTTTCTTT
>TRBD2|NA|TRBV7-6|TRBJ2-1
CASSPSSGSSYNEQFF
TGTGCCAGCAGCCCCTCTAGCGGGAGCTCCTACAATGAGCAGTTCTTC
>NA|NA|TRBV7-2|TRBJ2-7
CASSLGTYYEQYF
TGTGCCAGCAGCTTGGGGACTTACTACGAGCAGTACTTC
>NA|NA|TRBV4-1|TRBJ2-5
CASSQLDGLGEQYF
TGCGCCAGCAGCCAGCTGGACGGTCTCGGGGAGCAGTACTTC
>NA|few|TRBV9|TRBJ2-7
CASSVGSSYEQYF
TGTGCCAGCAGCGTAGGGAGCTCCTACGAGCAGTACTTC
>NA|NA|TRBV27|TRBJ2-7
CASSPLTVNPTYEQYF
TGTGCCAGCAGTCCCTTGACTGTCAACCCGACCTACGAGCAGTACTTC
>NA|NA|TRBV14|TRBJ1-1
CASSLSGHEAFF
TGTGCCAGCAGCCTCTCGGGACACGAAGCTTTCTTT
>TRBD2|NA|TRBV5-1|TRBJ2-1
CASSLPSGGTTYNEQFF
TGCGCCAGCAGCTTGCCTAGCGGGGGGACTACATACAATGAGCAGTTCTTC
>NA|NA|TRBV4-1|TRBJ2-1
CASSHEGLLGEQFF
TGCGCCAGCAGCCACGAGGGACTCCTCGGCGAGCAGTTCTTC
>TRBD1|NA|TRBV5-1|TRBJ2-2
CASSLTGAGELFF
TGCGCCAGCAGCTTGACAGGGGCCGGGGAGCTGTTTTTT
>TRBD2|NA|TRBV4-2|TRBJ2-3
CASSQERLAGETDTQYF
TGTGCCAGCAGCCAAGAGCGACTAGCGGGAGAAACAGATACGCAGTATTTT
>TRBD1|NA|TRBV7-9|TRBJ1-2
CASSAPGQAVYGYTF
TGTGCCAGCAGCGCTCCGGGACAGGCGGTTTATGGCTACACCTTC
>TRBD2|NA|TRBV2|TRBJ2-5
CASSPVGAGWQETQYF
TGTGCCAGCAGTCCCGTCGGAGCGGGGTGGCAAGAGACCCAGTACTTC
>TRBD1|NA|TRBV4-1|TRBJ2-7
CASSARTGMIYEQYF
TGCGCCAGCAGCGCTCGGACAGGGATGATCTACGAGCAGTACTTC
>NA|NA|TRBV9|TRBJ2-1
CASSVAGRQGPINEQFF
TGTGCCAGCAGCGTAGCTGGTCGCCAGGGGCCAATCAATGAGCAGTTCTTC
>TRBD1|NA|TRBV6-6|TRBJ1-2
CASNQSPGQGFLGYTF
TGTGCCAGCAACCAATCTCCGGGACAGGGTTTTTTAGGCTACACCTTC
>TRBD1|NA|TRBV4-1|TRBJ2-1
CASSQDAGGVVEQFF
TGCGCCAGCAGCCAAGATGCAGGGGGAGTTGTTGAGCAGTTCTTC
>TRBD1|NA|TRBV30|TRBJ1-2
CAWSGPGQGYGYTF
TGTGCCTGGAGCGGGCCGGGACAGGGCTATGGCTACACCTTC
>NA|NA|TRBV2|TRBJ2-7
CASSEAVYEQYF
TGTGCCAGCAGTGAGGCAGTCTACGAGCAGTACTTC
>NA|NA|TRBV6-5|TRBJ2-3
CASSSGEDTQYF
TGTGCCAGCAGCTCCGGGGAGGATACGCAGTATTTT
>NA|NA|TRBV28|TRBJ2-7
CASRLLAGGGHEQYF
TGTGCCAGCCGCCTACTGGCAGGGGGAGGCCACGAGCAGTACTTC
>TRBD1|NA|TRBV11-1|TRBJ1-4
CASSRTGQDEKLFF
TGTGCCAGCAGCAGGACAGGACAAGATGAAAAACTGTTTTTT
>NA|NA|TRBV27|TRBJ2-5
CASSLSAGLIQETQYF
TGTGCCAGCAGTTTATCAGCTGGACTTATCCAAGAGACCCAGTACTTC
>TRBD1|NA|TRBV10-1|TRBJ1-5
CASRRQGRDQPQHF
TGCGCCAGCCGCCGACAGGGAAGAGATCAGCCCCAGCATTTT
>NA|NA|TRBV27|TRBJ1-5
CASSSLNQPQHF
TGTGCCAGCAGTTCCCTCAATCAGCCCCAGCATTTT
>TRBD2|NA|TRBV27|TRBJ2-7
CASSFSGGGISYEQYF
TGTGCCAGCAGTTTCTCGGGGGGAGGGATTTCCTACGAGCAGTACTTC
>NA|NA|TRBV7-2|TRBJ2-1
CASSGEADGLNEQFF
TGTGCCAGCAGCGGAGAAGCGGACGGGCTCAATGAGCAGTTCTTC
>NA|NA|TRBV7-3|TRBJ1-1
CASSLLGNTEAFF
TGTGCCAGCAGCTTACTCGGGAACACTGAAGCTTTCTTT
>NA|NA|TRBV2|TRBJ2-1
CASSEPDSSYNEQFF
TGTGCCAGCAGTGAACCCGATAGCTCCTACAATGAGCAGTTCTTC
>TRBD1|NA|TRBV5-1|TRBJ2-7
CASSPGGRGFDEQYF
TGCGCCAGCAGCCCTGGGGGCAGGGGGTTCGACGAGCAGTACTTC
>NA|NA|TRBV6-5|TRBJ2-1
CASSYAGVGQFF
TGTGCCAGCAGTTACGCCGGAGTTGGGCAGTTCTTC
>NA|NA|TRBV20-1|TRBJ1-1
CSARLDTEAFF
TGCAGTGCTCGGTTGGACACTGAAGCTTTCTTT
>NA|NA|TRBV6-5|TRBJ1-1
CASSYGARGEAFF
TGTGCCAGCAGTTACGGGGCCCGCGGTGAAGCTTTCTTT
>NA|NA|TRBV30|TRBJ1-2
CACFPPNYGYTF
TGTGCCTGCTTCCCCCCTAACTATGGCTACACCTTC
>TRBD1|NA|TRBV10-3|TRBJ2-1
CAINTGTGGYNEQFF
TGTGCCATCAATACCGGGACAGGGGGCTACAATGAGCAGTTCTTC
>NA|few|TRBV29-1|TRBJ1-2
CSVELRSNYGYTF
TGCAGCGTTGAACTCCGGAGTAACTATGGCTACACCTTC
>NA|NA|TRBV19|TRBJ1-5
CASRPTGSNQPQHF
TGTGCCAGTAGACCCACAGGGAGCAATCAGCCCCAGCATTTT
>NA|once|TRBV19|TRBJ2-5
CASSEPGETQYF
TGTGCCAGTAGCGAACCGGGGGAGACCCAGTACTTC
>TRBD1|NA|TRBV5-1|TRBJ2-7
CASSSTGGDYEQYF
TGCGCCAGCAGCTCGACAGGGGGCGACTACGAGCAGTACTTC
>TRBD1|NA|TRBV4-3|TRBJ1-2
CASSHQGAGAGYTF
TGCGCCAGCAGCCACCAGGGGGCAGGGGCTGGCTACACCTTC
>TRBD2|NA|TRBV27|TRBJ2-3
CASNKGLAGVTDTQYF
TGTGCCAGCAACAAAGGACTAGCGGGGGTCACAGATACGCAGTATTTT
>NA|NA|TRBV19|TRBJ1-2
CATVVPGAIGYTF
TGTGCTACAGTAGTCCCAGGGGCGATCGGCTACACCTTC